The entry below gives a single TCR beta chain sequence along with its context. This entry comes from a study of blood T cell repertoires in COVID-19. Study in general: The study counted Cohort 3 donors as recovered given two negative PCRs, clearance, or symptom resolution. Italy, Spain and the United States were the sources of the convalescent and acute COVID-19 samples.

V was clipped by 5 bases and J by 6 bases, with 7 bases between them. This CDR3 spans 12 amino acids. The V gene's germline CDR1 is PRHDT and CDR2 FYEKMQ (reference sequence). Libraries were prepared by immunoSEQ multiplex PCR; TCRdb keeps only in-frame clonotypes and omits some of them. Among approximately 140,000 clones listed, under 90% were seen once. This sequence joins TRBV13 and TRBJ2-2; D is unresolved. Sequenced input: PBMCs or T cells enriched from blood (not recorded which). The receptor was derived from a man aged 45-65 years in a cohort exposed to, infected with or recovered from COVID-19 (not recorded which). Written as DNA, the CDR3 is TGTGCCAGCAGCCTAAGTCCCGGGGAGCTGTTTTTT. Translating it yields CASSLSPGELFF.